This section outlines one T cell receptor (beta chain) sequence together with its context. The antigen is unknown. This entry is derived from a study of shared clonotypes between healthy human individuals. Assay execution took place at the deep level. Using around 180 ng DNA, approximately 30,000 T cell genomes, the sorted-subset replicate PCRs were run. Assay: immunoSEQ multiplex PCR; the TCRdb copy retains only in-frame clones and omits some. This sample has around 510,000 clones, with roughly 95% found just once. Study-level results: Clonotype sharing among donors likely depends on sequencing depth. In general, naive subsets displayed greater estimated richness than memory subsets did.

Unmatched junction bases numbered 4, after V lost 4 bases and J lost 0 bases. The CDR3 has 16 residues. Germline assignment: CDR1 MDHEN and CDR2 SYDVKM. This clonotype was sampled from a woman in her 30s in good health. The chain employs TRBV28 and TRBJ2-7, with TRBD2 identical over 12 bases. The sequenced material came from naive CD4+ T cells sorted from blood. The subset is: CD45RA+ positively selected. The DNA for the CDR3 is TGTGCCAGCAGTTCCCGGACTAGCGGGGACTCCTACGAGCAGTACTTC. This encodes CASSSRTSGDSYEQYF.